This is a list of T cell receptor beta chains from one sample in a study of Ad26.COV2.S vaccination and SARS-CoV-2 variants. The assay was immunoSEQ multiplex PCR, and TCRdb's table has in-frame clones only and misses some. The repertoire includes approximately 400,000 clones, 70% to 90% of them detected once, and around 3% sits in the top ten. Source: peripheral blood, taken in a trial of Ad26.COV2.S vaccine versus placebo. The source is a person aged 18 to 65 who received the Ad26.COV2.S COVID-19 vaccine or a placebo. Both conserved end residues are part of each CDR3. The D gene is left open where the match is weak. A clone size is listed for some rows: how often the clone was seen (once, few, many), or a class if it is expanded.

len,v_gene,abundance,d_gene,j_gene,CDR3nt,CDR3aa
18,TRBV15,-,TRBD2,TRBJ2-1,TGTGCCACCAGCAGATTCGGACTAGCTGATTCCTCCTACAATGAGCAGTTCTTC,CATSRFGLADSSYNEQFF
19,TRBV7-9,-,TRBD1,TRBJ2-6,TGTGCCAGCAGCTTATGGTCGGGACAGGGGTGGTCTGGGGCCAACGTCCTGACTTTC,CASSLWSGQGWSGANVLTF
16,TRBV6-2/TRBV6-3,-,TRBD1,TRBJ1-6,TGTGCCAGCAGTTACGCTACAGGGGGCAATAATTCACCCCTCCACTTT,CASSYATGGNNSPLHF
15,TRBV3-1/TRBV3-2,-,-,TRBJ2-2,TGTGCCAGCAGCCAAGGGTACGGGTGGCCCGGGGAGCTGTTTTTT,CASSQGYGWPGELFF
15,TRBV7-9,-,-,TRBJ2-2,TGTGCCAGCAGCTTGGCAAGGGATGACACCGGGGAGCTGTTTTTT,CASSLARDDTGELFF
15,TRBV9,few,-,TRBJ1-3,TGTGCCAGCAGCCTAGCGCCAAGGTCTGGAAACACCATATATTTT,CASSLAPRSGNTIYF
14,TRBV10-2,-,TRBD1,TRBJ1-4,TGCGCCAGCAGTGGACAGGGGTTTGGTGAAAAACTGTTTTTT,CASSGQGFGEKLFF
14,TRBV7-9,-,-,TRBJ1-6,TGTGCCAGCAGCTTAGCGGGCAATAATTCACCCCTCCACTTT,CASSLAGNNSPLHF
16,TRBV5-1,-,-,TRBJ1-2,TGCGCCAGCAGCTCGGGGGACACCTCGGTCAACTATGGCTACACCTTC,CASSSGDTSVNYGYTF
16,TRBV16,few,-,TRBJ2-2,TGTGCCAGCAGCCAATTAACAGCCTCGAACACCGGGGAGCTGTTTTTT,CASSQLTASNTGELFF
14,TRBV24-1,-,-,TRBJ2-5,TGTGCCACCAGTGAAACCGGGACGAAAGAGACCCAGTACTTC,CATSETGTKETQYF
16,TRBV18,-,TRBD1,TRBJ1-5,TGTGCCAGCTCACTTCTACAGGGGGCACCGGGTCAGCCCCAGCATTTT,CASSLLQGAPGQPQHF
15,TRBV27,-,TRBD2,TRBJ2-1,TGTGCCAGCAATGGTCCGGCTAGCGGGATTGGTGAGCAGTTCTTC,CASNGPASGIGEQFF
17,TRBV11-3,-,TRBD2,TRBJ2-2,TGTGCCAGCAGCCAGAACCTAGCGGGGGGTAACACCGGGGAGCTGTTTTTT,CASSQNLAGGNTGELFF
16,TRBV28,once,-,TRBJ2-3,TGTGCCAGCAGTCCAGGACGGAGTCCCTACACAGATACGCAGTATTTT,CASSPGRSPYTDTQYF
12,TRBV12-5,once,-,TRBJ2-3,TGTGCTAGTGGTCCCGAGGCGGATACGCAGTATTTT,CASGPEADTQYF
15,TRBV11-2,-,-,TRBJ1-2,TGTGCCAGCAGCTTAGATAGGGCCAGGGTCGGAGGCTACACCTTC,CASSLDRARVGGYTF
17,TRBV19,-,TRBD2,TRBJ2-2,TGTGCCAGTAGTTCATCGCCATTAGCGGGAGTCACCGGGGAGCTGTTTTTT,CASSSSPLAGVTGELFF
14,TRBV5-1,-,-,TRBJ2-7,TGCGCCAGCAGCTTGGACCGGACCGGCAACGAGCAGTACTTC,CASSLDRTGNEQYF
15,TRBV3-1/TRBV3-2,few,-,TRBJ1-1,TGTGCCAGCAGCCCTCGAGGCTTGGGGGGCACTGAAGCTTTCTTT,CASSPRGLGGTEAFF
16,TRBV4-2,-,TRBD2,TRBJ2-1,TGTGCCAGCAGCCAAGCGACTAGCGGCGACTACAATGAGCAGTTCTTC,CASSQATSGDYNEQFF
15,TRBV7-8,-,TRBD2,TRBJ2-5,TGTGCCAGCAGCTTAACTAGCGGGAGTATAGAGACCCAGTACTTC,CASSLTSGSIETQYF
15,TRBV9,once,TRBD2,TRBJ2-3,TGTGCCAGCAGCGCCGTCGGGGGGGGCACAGATACGCAGTATTTT,CASSAVGGGTDTQYF
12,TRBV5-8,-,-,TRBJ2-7,TGTGCCAGCACCCGTTCCGATTACGAGCAGTACTTC,CASTRSDYEQYF
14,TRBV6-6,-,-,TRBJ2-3,TGTGCCATTCGAGCGGGTACTAGCACAGATACGCAGTATTTT,CAIRAGTSTDTQYF
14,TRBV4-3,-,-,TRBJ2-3,TGCGCCAGCAGCCCAGGTCAGTCCACAGATACGCAGTATTTT,CASSPGQSTDTQYF
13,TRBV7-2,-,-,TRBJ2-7,TGTGCCAGCAGCTCTCCGGGACACTACGAGCAGTACTTC,CASSSPGHYEQYF
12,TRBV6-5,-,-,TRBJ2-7,TGTGCCAGCGGGACCGACCTACGGGAGCAGTACTTC,CASGTDLREQYF
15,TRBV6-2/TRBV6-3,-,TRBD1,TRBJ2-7,TGTGCCAGCAGTTACGTCGGACAGGTTTCCTACGAGCAGTACTTC,CASSYVGQVSYEQYF
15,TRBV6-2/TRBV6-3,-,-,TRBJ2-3,TGTGCCAGCAGTTACCGGGAAGTTGTGGCAGATACGCAGTATTTT,CASSYREVVADTQYF
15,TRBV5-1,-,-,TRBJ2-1,TGCGCCAGCAGCTTGGAAGTTGGGATTACCAATGAGCAGTTCTTC,CASSLEVGITNEQFF
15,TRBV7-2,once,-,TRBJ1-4,TGTGCCAGCATCCCCTTCGGGGTCCTAGTTGAAAAACTGTTTTTT,CASIPFGVLVEKLFF
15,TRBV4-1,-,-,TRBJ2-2,TGCGCCAGCAGCACACAGAGATCGAACACCGGGGAGCTGTTTTTT,CASSTQRSNTGELFF
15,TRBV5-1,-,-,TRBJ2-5,TGCGCCAGCAGCTTGGAACCAGACTTACAAGAGACCCAGTACTTC,CASSLEPDLQETQYF
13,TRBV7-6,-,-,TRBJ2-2,TGTGCCAGCAGCCCAGGACGGACCGGGGAGCTGTTTTTT,CASSPGRTGELFF
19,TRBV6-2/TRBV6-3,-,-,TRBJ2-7,TGTGCCAGCAGTTACTCGTTTACTCGGGGGACCCGGCTAGACTACGAGCAGTACTTC,CASSYSFTRGTRLDYEQYF